Sequencing of this T cell receptor beta chain was carried out in a study of T cells in localized non-small cell lung cancer. The study's findings and limits: Of the tissues analyzed, uninvolved adjacent lung showed maximal T cell clonality, greater than tumor.

As to this clone: Its antigen remains unidentified.

Clones were read by immunoSEQ multiplex PCR, and TCRdb kept only the in-frame ones, dropping some. The sample yields 45,000 or so clones, 80% to 85% seen once. The V end was cut by 8 bases, the J end by 5 bases, with 13 bases between. The CDR3 runs 13 residues. In germline, CDR1 is ENHRY, CDR2 SYGVKD. The J gene is TRBJ1-5, the V gene TRBV10-3; maybe TRBD1 (6 bases). The sequence was obtained from a man aged 35-69 years with stage III lung adenocarcinoma. Sequenced material: peripheral blood mononuclear cells, taken before any cancer treatment. In nucleotides, the CDR3 is TGTGCCATCGGGGCCAGGGGTGATCAGCCCCAGCATTTT. The encoded protein is CAIGARGDQPQHF.